This T cell receptor beta chain was captured by sequencing in a study of cytomegalovirus exposure and HLA in healthy donors. Study background: In a previous analysis, 117 million unique TCR beta sequences were found from 150 million to 200 million T cells.

This clone has just one count. The antigen is not known. A read error may account for a junction end that differs from germline. PCR was performed using 60 Vbeta and 13 Jbeta primers. Produced via immunoSEQ multiplex PCR; TCRdb's table is partial and in-frame only. The sample has approximately 190,000 clones, around three quarters seen once; the top ten hold around 14%. Regarding the study as a whole: In a later analysis, compared with equally common non-associated chains, HLA-associated beta chains were more expanded. Sequence variants that were highly shared formed a cluster that was likely a sequencing artifact. Later on, analysis showed that most CMV-associated TCR beta chains appeared to be HLA-restricted.

The receptor was derived from a woman younger than 45 in good health and CMV-seropositive. The sequenced sample was PBMCs.

CDR3 protein: CTSSLGPGGTGELFF. CDR3 sequence (DNA): TGTACCAGCAGCTTAGGTCCCGGGGGCACCGGGGAGCTGTTTTTT. The chain uses TRBV7-9 and TRBJ2-2; D might be TRBD2 (6 bases). The germline CDR1 and CDR2 sequences are SEHNR and FQNEAQ (reference sequence). This CDR3 region has 15 residues.